The clone carrying this T cell receptor (beta chain) was found once. Methods used by the authors: Using reference gene primer amplification, nucleated cell counts were estimated. Here immunoSEQ multiplex PCR was the method, and the copy in TCRdb shows in-frame clones only, minus some. V, J and clone size are taken as reported in that table, and D and trimming were inferred from the DNA itself. Of some 50,000 clones detected, 82% appear once; the ten largest clones hold around 14%. Trimming cost V 6 bases and J 7 bases, with 10 bases left between them. This CDR3 contains 12 residues. Germline CDR1 SEHNR, CDR2 FQNEAQ (reference sequence). The sample belongs to a study of blood T cell repertoires in COVID-19. Study-level background: Researchers got acute and convalescent COVID-19 samples from the United States, Italy and Spain. Sources were T cells, B-cell-depleted T cells, or PBMCs; the material itself was cDNA or gDNA.

This clonotype was obtained from a human donor in a cohort sampled during active COVID-19. This sequence joins TRBV7-9 and TRBJ2-1; D uncertain. The sequencing input was peripheral blood. The CDR3 sequence is CASSWLENEQFF. DNA for the CDR3: TGTGCCAGCAGTTGGCTAGAGAATGAGCAGTTCTTC.